This TCR beta chain stems from a study of cytomegalovirus exposure and HLA in healthy donors. PCR primers comprised 60 Vbeta and 13 Jbeta primers. Some clones are missing from TCRdb's copy, which holds only in-frame ones; the method was immunoSEQ multiplex PCR. The table for this sample gives some 51,000 clones. Germline loops: CDR1 SGHRS, CDR2 YFSETQ. V shed 4 bases and J shed 0 bases, with 10 bases lying between them. The CDR3 totals 14 residues. Concerning this clone itself: Its antigen is as yet unknown.

Overall study results and limits: In the analysis, some V segments, TRBV6-2 and TRBV6-3 included, were excluded as indistinguishable.

Material: PBMCs. This sequence originates from a man in his fifties or sixties in good health and CMV-seropositive. The chain employs TRBV5-1 and TRBJ1-1; D is undetermined. The CDR3: CASSPGFMNTEAFF. For the CDR3, the DNA is TGCGCCAGCAGCCCGGGATTCATGAACACTGAAGCTTTCTTT. The full variable domain, in which reference TRBV5-1 and TRBJ1-1 provide the parts outside the CDR3, is KAGVTQTPRYLIKTRGQQVTLSCSPISGHRSVSWYQQTPGQGLQFLFEYFSETQRNKGNFPGRFSGRQFSNSRSEMNVSTLELGDSALYLCASSPGFMNTEAFFGQGTRLTVV.